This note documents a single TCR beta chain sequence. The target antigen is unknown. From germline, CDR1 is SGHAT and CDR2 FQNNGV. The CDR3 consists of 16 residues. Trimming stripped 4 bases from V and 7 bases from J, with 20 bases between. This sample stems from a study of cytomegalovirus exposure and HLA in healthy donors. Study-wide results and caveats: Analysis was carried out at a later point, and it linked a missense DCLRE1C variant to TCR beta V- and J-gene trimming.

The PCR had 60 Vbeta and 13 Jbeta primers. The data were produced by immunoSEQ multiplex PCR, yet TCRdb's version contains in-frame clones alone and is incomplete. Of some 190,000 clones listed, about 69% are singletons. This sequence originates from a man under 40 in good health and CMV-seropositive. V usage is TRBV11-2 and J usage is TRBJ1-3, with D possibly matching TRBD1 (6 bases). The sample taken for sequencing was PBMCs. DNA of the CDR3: TGTGCCAGCAGCTCCCCTCTAGGGGGAGGGGAGAACACCATATATTTT. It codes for CASSSPLGGGENTIYF. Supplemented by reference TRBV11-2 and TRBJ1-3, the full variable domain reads EAGVAQSPRYKIIEKRQSVAFWCNPISGHATLYWYQQILGQGPKLLIQFQNNGVVDDSQLPKDRFSAERLKGVDSTLKIQPAKLEDSAVYLCASSSPLGGGENTIYFGEGSWLTVV.